The TCR beta chain described here comes from a study of T cells after posttransplantation cyclophosphamide. Using immunoSEQ multiplex PCR, the repertoire was profiled, and TCRdb retains in-frame clones only, with some absent. This sample has tens of thousands of clones, with about 90% found just once. Comment on this clone: The antigen is unknown.

Overall study findings and caveats: Skin or GI-infiltrating T cells shared few TRB sequences with blood. Later post-transplant blood repertoires were often dominated by donor CD8+ memory clones. TRB clonality was highly associated with recipient CMV seropositivity and reactivation.

This CDR3 contains 16 residues. V gave up 0 bases and J gave up 7 bases; unmatched junction bases: 10. The germline CDR1 and CDR2 sequences are SGHRS and YFSETQ. Treatment was busulfan-fludarabine conditioning, a marrow graft, and cyclophosphamide on days +3 and +4. The sequence came from a male patient in his sixties or seventies who received an allogeneic stem cell transplant from a related donor and was CMV-positive. Some T cells may possibly be graft donor cells. This chain links TRBV5-1 with TRBJ2-1; 7 bases are a match to TRBD2. The sample in question was PBMCs, obtained 62 days after allogeneic stem cell transplant with posttransplant cyclophosphamide. CDR3 bases: TGCGCCAGCAGCTTGGTGACTAGCCCTTTTGGTAATGAGCAGTTCTTC. Encoded protein: CASSLVTSPFGNEQFF.